These T cell receptor beta chains were read from a single sample in a study of shared clonotypes between healthy human individuals. Repertoires were generated with immunoSEQ multiplex PCR, while TCRdb's copy carries only in-frame clones and drops some. The data contain about 730,000 clones, 72% of them singletons. Sequencing was done on a sample of memory CD4+ T cells sorted from blood. The source of these receptors is a woman in her 30s in good health. Each CDR3 is given with its conserved first and last residue. The order of the fields is D gene, clone size, J gene, V gene, CDR3 DNA, CDR3 protein. A D gene is named only where the DNA matches it firmly. The listing skips clone size in some rows; elsewhere it reads once, few, many or a size class.

D: .; size: .; J: TRBJ2-7; V: TRBV2; DNA: TGTGCCAGCAGGGAGGGACAATGGGAACAGTACTTC; CDR3: CASREGQWEQYF
D: .; size: .; J: TRBJ1-4; V: TRBV27; DNA: TGTGCCAGCAGTTTATTACCAGGGCGAACTAATGAAAAACTGTTTTTT; CDR3: CASSLLPGRTNEKLFF
D: TRBD2; size: .; J: TRBJ2-3; V: TRBV29-1; DNA: TGCAGCGCACAACAGGGACTAGCGGGAGAGAGTAACACAGATACGCAGTATTTT; CDR3: CSAQQGLAGESNTDTQYF
D: .; size: .; J: TRBJ1-2; V: TRBV15; DNA: TGTGCCACCAGCGCAGGGACACTCTATGGCTACACCTTC; CDR3: CATSAGTLYGYTF
D: TRBD1; size: .; J: TRBJ2-7; V: TRBV18; DNA: TGTGCCAGCTCACTCGACAGGGGGGCCCCCTACGAGCAGTACTTC; CDR3: CASSLDRGAPYEQYF
D: TRBD2; size: few; J: TRBJ2-7; V: TRBV14; DNA: TGTGCCAGCAGCCAAATAGCGGGAGGGACGCAGGAGCAGTACTTC; CDR3: CASSQIAGGTQEQYF
D: .; size: .; J: TRBJ2-7; V: TRBV20-1; DNA: TGCTCGAGCGGGTTGACCTACGAGCAGTACTTC; CDR3: CSSGLTYEQYF
D: .; size: .; J: TRBJ1-1; V: TRBV7-9; DNA: TGTGCCAGCAGCCGCGGAGGGAACACTGAAGCTTTCTTT; CDR3: CASSRGGNTEAFF
D: .; size: once; J: TRBJ2-3; V: TRBV18; DNA: TGTGCCAGCTCACCACCGGCTAACACAGATACGCAGTATTTT; CDR3: CASSPPANTDTQYF
D: TRBD1; size: .; J: TRBJ1-2; V: TRBV2; DNA: TGTGCCAGCAGTGATAGGACAGGTTCACCTAACTATGGCTACACCTTC; CDR3: CASSDRTGSPNYGYTF
D: TRBD2; size: .; J: TRBJ2-7; V: TRBV6-1; DNA: TGTGCCACCCGATCTAGCGGGATCTCCTACGAGCAGTACTTC; CDR3: CATRSSGISYEQYF
D: TRBD1; size: .; J: TRBJ2-7; V: TRBV5-4; DNA: TGTGCCAGCAGCGCGACAGGGGTCTACGAGCAGTACTTC; CDR3: CASSATGVYEQYF
D: .; size: .; J: TRBJ2-3; V: TRBV12-2; DNA: TGTCGCTTACGTGCCTTACGCACAGATACGCAGTATTTT; CDR3: CRLRALRTDTQYF
D: TRBD1; size: .; J: TRBJ1-2; V: TRBV7-9; DNA: TGTGCCAGCAGCGGGAAAGGGACAGGGGAGCCTGGCTACACCTTC; CDR3: CASSGKGTGEPGYTF
D: TRBD2; size: .; J: TRBJ2-5; V: TRBV28; DNA: TGTGCCAGCAGTCCTTCCTGGACTAGCGGGATCTTAGGGACCCAGTACTTC; CDR3: CASSPSWTSGILGTQYF
D: TRBD1; size: many; J: TRBJ2-2; V: TRBV19; DNA: TGTGCCAGCCGAAACAGGGGGCAGAACACCGGGGAGCTGTTTTTT; CDR3: CASRNRGQNTGELFF
D: .; size: .; J: TRBJ2-3; V: TRBV27; DNA: TGTGCCAGCAGTTTGAACGCAATAAGCGGGAGCACAGATACGCAGTATTTT; CDR3: CASSLNAISGSTDTQYF
D: TRBD1; size: many; J: TRBJ2-7; V: TRBV10-1; DNA: TGCGCCAGCAGTGAGTCGGGACAGGGTTTGTACGAGCAGTACTTC; CDR3: CASSESGQGLYEQYF
D: .; size: .; J: TRBJ2-5; V: TRBV28; DNA: TGTGCCAGCAGTTTATCTCTGCAAGAGACCCAGTACTTC; CDR3: CASSLSLQETQYF
D: TRBD1; size: .; J: TRBJ2-1; V: TRBV5-1; DNA: TGCGCCAGCAGCTTGGGCGGGACAGGGGGCTACAATGAGCAGTTCTTC; CDR3: CASSLGGTGGYNEQFF
D: .; size: few; J: TRBJ1-2; V: TRBV29-1; DNA: TGCAGCGTGTCAGGGTCCGGAGTGAGCTATGGCTACACCTTC; CDR3: CSVSGSGVSYGYTF
D: .; size: few; J: TRBJ1-1; V: TRBV18; DNA: TGTGCCAGCTCACCACCCGGGACCGATGAAGCTTTCTTT; CDR3: CASSPPGTDEAFF
D: TRBD2; size: .; J: TRBJ2-7; V: TRBV28; DNA: TGTGCCAGCAGGGGTCCTAGCGGGGCCACCTACGAGCAGTACTTC; CDR3: CASRGPSGATYEQYF
D: .; size: .; J: TRBJ1-1; V: TRBV28; DNA: TGTGCCAGCAGCAACCCGGGCCCCGGGGAGGAAACTGAAGCTTTCTTT; CDR3: CASSNPGPGEETEAFF
D: .; size: .; J: TRBJ2-2; V: TRBV11-2; DNA: TGTGCCAGCAGCTTTACAGGGTCCTTGAACACCGGGGAGCTGTTTTTT; CDR3: CASSFTGSLNTGELFF
D: .; size: few; J: TRBJ2-5; V: TRBV6-1; DNA: TGTGCCACCCAAGGGACTGCGCAGCAGGGGACCCAGTACTTC; CDR3: CATQGTAQQGTQYF
D: .; size: .; J: TRBJ2-1; V: TRBV27; DNA: TGTGCCAGCAGTCTGTCCTTGTCCTCCTACAATGAGCAGTTCTTC; CDR3: CASSLSLSSYNEQFF
D: .; size: .; J: TRBJ1-1; V: TRBV25-1; DNA: TGTGCCAGCAGTGAATTAGGGGAGAACACTGAAGCTTTCTTT; CDR3: CASSELGENTEAFF
D: .; size: .; J: TRBJ2-7; V: TRBV9; DNA: TGTGCCAGCAGCCACCATACCCTAGCGACCTACGAGCAGTACTTC; CDR3: CASSHHTLATYEQYF
D: .; size: many; J: TRBJ2-3; V: TRBV7-2; DNA: TGTGCCAGCAGCTTAGTCGGAAGCACAGATACGCAGTATTTT; CDR3: CASSLVGSTDTQYF
D: TRBD2; size: once; J: TRBJ2-1; V: TRBV11-2; DNA: TGTGCCAGCAGCCGGGGACTAGCGGGAGAGGGTGAGCAGTTCTTC; CDR3: CASSRGLAGEGEQFF
D: .; size: .; J: TRBJ1-5; V: TRBV2; DNA: TGTGCCAGCAAGAGGGATAGCAATCAGCCCCAGCATTTT; CDR3: CASKRDSNQPQHF
D: .; size: once; J: TRBJ2-7; V: TRBV7-9; DNA: TGTGCCAGCAGCTTCGAAGGGTCCCACGAGCAGTACTTC; CDR3: CASSFEGSHEQYF
D: TRBD1; size: .; J: TRBJ2-3; V: TRBV6-1; DNA: TGTGCCAGCACCCGGGACAGATGGTCCACAGATACGCAGTATTTT; CDR3: CASTRDRWSTDTQYF
D: TRBD2; size: .; J: TRBJ2-1; V: TRBV4-1; DNA: TGCGCCAGCAGCCAAGAAACTAGCGGGAGGAGATGGAATGAGCAGTTCTTC; CDR3: CASSQETSGRRWNEQFF
D: TRBD2; size: many; J: TRBJ2-1; V: TRBV27; DNA: TGTGCCAGCAGTTTGGTAGCGGGAGGGAAAATTGAGCAGTTCTTC; CDR3: CASSLVAGGKIEQFF
D: TRBD1; size: .; J: TRBJ2-3; V: TRBV11-2; DNA: TGTGCCAGCAGCCAAGCCGGGACAGGGAGCACAGATACGCAGTATTTT; CDR3: CASSQAGTGSTDTQYF
D: TRBD2; size: .; J: TRBJ2-5; V: TRBV11-2; DNA: TGTGCCAGCAGCACCTCAGAACTAGCGGGACAAGAGACCCAGTACTTC; CDR3: CASSTSELAGQETQYF
D: .; size: few; J: TRBJ1-5; V: TRBV30; DNA: TGTGCCTGGAGTGACGGTAGAACGAATCAGCCCCAGCATTTT; CDR3: CAWSDGRTNQPQHF
D: .; size: .; J: TRBJ2-1; V: TRBV27; DNA: TGTGCCAGCAGGACCTCTAGCGCCAGCTCCTACAATGAGCAGTTCTTC; CDR3: CASRTSSASSYNEQFF
D: .; size: .; J: TRBJ2-5; V: TRBV13; DNA: TGTGCCAGCAGCTTGGGCAGGCAAGAGACCCAGTACTTC; CDR3: CASSLGRQETQYF
D: .; size: .; J: TRBJ1-5; V: TRBV7-9; DNA: TGTGCCAGCAGCCTAGAGGGCAGGGCACCCCAGCATTTT; CDR3: CASSLEGRAPQHF